Following are 14 T cell receptor beta chains from one sample sequenced in a study of response to subunit inactivated influenza vaccine. TCRdb used MiXCR to reprocess the RT-PCR reads, holding one entry per CDR3 protein. The sample contains about 520,000 distinct CDR3 sequences, about 25% of which appear only once. Sequencing was performed on CD4+ T cells sorted from PBMCs, taken about 5 days after vaccination. These receptors came from a man aged 50-60 years who received an inactivated influenza vaccine.

This clonotype has only a few counts. The CDR3 reads CASSPSGGYEQYF. The CDR3 DNA follows: TGCGCCAGCAGCCCTAGCGGGGGTTACGAGCAGTACTTC. The chain links TRBV5-1 to TRBJ2-7, with 10 bases lining up with TRBD2. Germline loops: CDR1 SGHRS, CDR2 YFSETQ. V lost 4 bases and J lost 4; bases outside the gene matches: 2. The CDR3 contains 13 residues.

The rearrangement uses TRBV6-5 and TRBJ2-1, with no clear D. Deletions cut 0 bases from V and 4 bases from J, with 7 bases between. The V gene's germline CDR1 is MNHEY and CDR2 SVGAGI. The CDR3 is made up of 14 amino acids. CDR3 nucleotide sequence: TGTGCCAGCAGTTACTCTGAGGTATACAATGAGCAGTTCTTC. This encodes CASSYSEVYNEQFF.

The CDR3 coding sequence is TGCGCCAGCAGCCCCTACCAGGGGCAAGAGACCCAGTACTTC. This sequence encodes CASSPYQGQETQYF. This rearrangement joins TRBV5-1 to TRBJ2-5, with D possibly matching TRBD1 (6 bases). The CDR3 consists of 14 residues. V dropped 4 bases and J dropped 2 bases, with 12 bases sitting between them. CDR1 is SGHRS, CDR2 YFSETQ, per germline.

This clonotype was detected only a few times. The CDR3 coding sequence is TGCGCCAGCAGCCAAGAACCGGGAGGTGCTCTTGGCGAGCAGTACTTC. Encoded protein: CASSQEPGGALGEQYF. The chain recombines TRBV4-1 with TRBJ2-7; 7 nucleotides agree with TRBD2. The J segment lost 6 bases and the V segment lost 0 bases, leaving 11 bases of the junction unmatched. The CDR3 runs to 16 residues. CDR1 is MGHRA, CDR2 YSYEKL, per germline.

This clonotype has just a few counts. The chain recombines TRBV6-1 with TRBJ1-6; a possible D gene is TRBD1 (6 bases). V was pared by 2 bases and J by 6 bases, with 11 bases between. Germline assignment: CDR1 MNHNS and CDR2 SASEGT. This CDR3 contains 15 residues. CDR3 in DNA: TGTGCCAGCAGTGAACTCCCAGGGGTTAATTCACCCCTCCACTTT. This encodes CASSELPGVNSPLHF.

The V gene is TRBV2, the J gene TRBJ2-5; 8 nucleotides match TRBD2. CDR1 is SNHLY, CDR2 FYNNEI, per germline. This CDR3 region has 14 residues. The V gene end was trimmed by 5 bases and the J gene end by 6 bases; junction bases not matched to a gene: 8. The CDR3 sequence is CASSSRTSSKTQYF. Written as DNA, the CDR3 is TGTGCCAGCAGTTCCAGGACTAGCTCGAAGACCCAGTACTTC.

This rearrangement joins TRBV3-1 to TRBJ2-3; D possibly corresponds to TRBD1 (5 bases). The CDR3 covers 15 residues. CDR1 and CDR2 (germline): LGHDT, YNNKEL (reference sequence). Trimming took 1 base from V and 1 from J, leaving 9 bases between them. DNA of the CDR3: TGTGCCAGCAGCCAAGTATGGGGCGGCACAGATACGCAGTATTTT. Translated: CASSQVWGGTDTQYF.

This chain joins TRBV19 and TRBJ1-1, with D hard to call. The CDR3 extends over 13 amino acids. CDR1 and CDR2 (germline): LNHDA, SQIVND (reference sequence). Trimming shortened V by 4 bases and J by 3 bases, and 9 bases separated the two germline ends. The CDR3 sequence: CASSKNPDTEAFF. Here the CDR3 DNA reads TGTGCCAGTAGTAAGAATCCAGACACTGAAGCTTTCTTT.

This clonotype occurred a few times. The chain joins TRBV7-2 to TRBJ2-3, with unresolved D. Germline CDR1 SGHTA, CDR2 FQGNSA. The length of the CDR3 is 17 residues. V lost 1 base and J lost 0, with 14 bases in between. This CDR3 reads CASSLGLWETSTDTQYF. DNA for the CDR3: TGTGCCAGCAGCTTAGGGCTGTGGGAAACTAGCACAGATACGCAGTATTTT.

This clonotype was detected only a few times. The chain is built from TRBV7-2 and TRBJ2-1; 11 nucleotides agree with TRBD2. J gave up 3 bases and V 5 bases, and 6 bases lay outside the gene matches. Germline CDR1 SGHTA, CDR2 FQGNSA. The CDR3 is 16 residues long. The CDR3 here is CASSPSGLAVYNEQFF. The CDR3 nucleotides are TGTGCCAGCAGCCCGTCGGGACTAGCGGTCTACAATGAGCAGTTCTTC.

This clonotype was counted a few times. The chain combines TRBV27 with TRBJ2-1, with 9 bases lining up with TRBD1. The CDR3 sequence is 14 residues long. Losses at the gene ends were 6 bases for V and 8 bases for J; bases not matched to a gene: 8. Per germline, CDR1 MNHEY and CDR2 SMNVEV (reference sequence). CDR3 nucleotides: TGTGCCAGCAGGAAAGGACAGGGGATAGATGAGCAGTTCTTC. Its protein product is CASRKGQGIDEQFF.

This clonotype was counted a few times. The J gene is TRBJ1-1, the V gene TRBV3-1; 8 bases fit TRBD1. The V gene end was trimmed by 0 bases and the J gene end by 10 bases; junction bases not matched to a gene: 1. Germline V gives CDR1 LGHDT, CDR2 YNNKEL (reference sequence). This CDR3 is built from 12 residues. In nucleotides, the CDR3 is TGTGCCAGCAGCCAAGACAGGGGGCGAGCTTTCTTT. This codes for CASSQDRGRAFF.

V gene TRBV29-1 combines with J gene TRBJ2-3, with a weak D call TRBD1 (6 bases). Trimming took off 4 bases at V and 4 bases at J, with 15 bases between the two ends. This CDR3 has 14 residues. The germline CDR1 and CDR2 sequences are SQVTM and ANQGSEA. CDR3 sequence: CSVGGGTRADTQYF. Here the CDR3 DNA reads TGCAGCGTTGGTGGGGGCACCCGGGCAGATACGCAGTATTTT.

The V and J genes are TRBV6-5 and TRBJ2-1, with 8 bases lining up with TRBD1. CDR1 is MNHEY, CDR2 SVGAGI, per germline. The CDR3 contains 14 residues. Trimming removed 1 base from V and 9 bases from J; junction bases left unmatched: 5. CDR3: CASSYFTGGSEQFF. In nucleotides, the CDR3 is TGTGCCAGCAGTTACTTCACAGGGGGGAGTGAGCAGTTCTTC.